A selection of T cell receptor beta chains follows, all from one sample in a study of technical replicates of blood from several donors. Sequencing was performed with immunoSEQ multiplex PCR; in TCRdb, only in-frame clones are kept and a portion is missing. The sample yields around 70,000 clones, just under 95% seen once. Sample: T cells isolated from PBMCs. Receptor source: a human donor in good health. Both conserved end residues are part of each CDR3. A D gene is named only where the DNA matches it firmly. Only part of the rows carry a size: once, few, many, or a class if the clone is expanded.

size	J	length	D	V	CDR3	DNA
.	TRBJ1-2	14	TRBD1	TRBV29-1	CSVGSGQGTYGYTF	TGCAGCGTTGGGTCGGGACAGGGCACTTATGGCTACACCTTC
.	TRBJ2-3	11	.	TRBV19	CASGVTDTQYF	TGTGCCTCCGGGGTTACAGATACGCAGTATTTT
once	TRBJ2-2	15	TRBD1	TRBV9	CASSVGQGAAGELFF	TGTGCCAGCAGCGTAGGCCAGGGGGCCGCCGGGGAGCTGTTTTTT
.	TRBJ1-6	15	TRBD1	TRBV7-3	CASSLGTEGVTPLHF	TGTGCCAGCAGCTTAGGGACAGAGGGCGTGACACCCCTCCACTTT
.	TRBJ2-7	13	TRBD1	TRBV29-1	CSGGDRNGNEQYF	TGCAGCGGTGGGGACAGGAATGGCAACGAGCAGTACTTC
.	TRBJ1-2	14	.	TRBV6-5	CASSSDSYPYGYTF	TGTGCCAGCAGTTCCGACAGCTACCCCTATGGCTACACCTTC
.	TRBJ2-6	17	TRBD1	TRBV7-9	CASSRTGTASGANVLTF	TGTGCCAGCAGCCGTACCGGGACAGCCTCTGGGGCCAACGTCCTGACTTTC
.	TRBJ2-7	14	TRBD2	TRBV2	CASLGLAASYEQYF	TGTGCCAGCTTGGGACTAGCGGCCTCCTACGAGCAGTACTTC
.	TRBJ2-7	15	TRBD2	TRBV9	CASSVEGTSSYEQYF	TGTGCCAGCAGCGTAGAAGGGACTAGCTCCTACGAGCAGTACTTC
.	TRBJ2-7	16	TRBD2	TRBV5-1	CASSLIAGAISYEQYF	TGCGCCAGCAGCCTTATAGCGGGGGCGATCTCCTACGAGCAGTACTTC
.	TRBJ1-2	13	.	TRBV4-1	CASRKEVNYGYTF	TGCGCCAGCAGGAAGGAGGTCAACTATGGCTACACCTTC
.	TRBJ2-1	15	TRBD2	TRBV6-5	CASSSGTSGATEQFF	TGTGCCAGCAGTTCCGGGACTAGCGGAGCCACTGAGCAGTTCTTC
.	TRBJ2-1	15	.	TRBV27	CASRQDSMSYNEQFF	TGTGCCAGCAGGCAGGATTCGATGTCCTACAATGAGCAGTTCTTC
.	TRBJ2-5	13	.	TRBV29-1	CSVVRQPQETQYF	TGCAGCGTTGTACGACAGCCCCAAGAGACCCAGTACTTC
.	TRBJ2-7	13	.	TRBV5-1	CASSSGTSYEQYF	TGCGCCAGCAGCTCCGGGACAAGCTACGAGCAGTACTTC
.	TRBJ1-1	13	.	TRBV19	CASSMPLAPRAFF	TGTGCCAGTAGTATGCCCCTAGCACCTCGGGCTTTCTTT
.	TRBJ1-2	15	TRBD1	TRBV10-3	CAITSGTGGKDGYTF	TGTGCCATCACCTCCGGGACAGGGGGCAAGGATGGCTACACCTTC
.	TRBJ1-1	12	TRBD1	TRBV6-5	CASSYGTGFAFF	TGTGCCAGCAGTTACGGGACAGGGTTCGCTTTCTTT
.	TRBJ2-3	11	TRBD1	TRBV11-2	CASSLGQEQYF	TGTGCCAGCAGCTTGGGACAGGAGCAGTATTTT
.	TRBJ2-7	14	.	TRBV7-6	CASSLVVGGDEQYF	TGTGCCAGCAGCTTAGTGGTAGGGGGTGACGAGCAGTACTTC
once	TRBJ2-1	15	.	TRBV5-1	CASSFEGSAYNEQFF	TGCGCCAGCAGCTTTGAGGGTTCGGCGTACAATGAGCAGTTCTTC
.	TRBJ1-4	13	.	TRBV6-5	CASSVGRWEKLFF	TGTGCCAGCAGTGTGGGGAGGTGGGAAAAACTGTTTTTT
.	TRBJ2-3	16	TRBD2	TRBV7-9	CASSLLAGKRTDTQYF	TGTGCCAGCAGCTTGCTAGCGGGAAAACGCACAGATACGCAGTATTTT
.	TRBJ1-6	15	TRBD1	TRBV6-1	CASRDSGQGYSPLHF	TGTGCCAGCAGAGACTCGGGACAGGGTTATTCACCCCTCCACTTT
.	TRBJ2-7	14	.	TRBV4-1	CASSQETKDYEQYF	TGCGCCAGCAGCCAAGAGACTAAAGACTACGAGCAGTACTTC
.	TRBJ2-1	15	TRBD1	TRBV7-9	CASSLKDRGDNEQFF	TGTGCCAGCAGCTTAAAGGACAGGGGGGACAATGAGCAGTTCTTC
.	TRBJ2-1	19	TRBD2	TRBV7-3	CASSLLGLAGASGNNEQFF	TGTGCCAGCAGCTTACTCGGACTAGCGGGGGCCTCGGGGAACAATGAGCAGTTCTTC
.	TRBJ2-2	15	.	TRBV11-1	CASSSFPRGTGELFF	TGTGCCAGCAGCTCTTTCCCCAGGGGTACCGGGGAGCTGTTTTTT
.	TRBJ2-7	17	TRBD2	TRBV4-1	CASSQEISGTSVLRRIF	TGCGCCAGCAGCCAAGAGATTTCCGGGACTAGCGTCCTTCGTCGGATCTTC
.	TRBJ1-1	15	.	TRBV6-6	CASSYSSGKGTEAFF	TGTGCCAGCAGTTACTCTTCAGGGAAGGGCACTGAAGCTTTCTTT
.	TRBJ2-6	18	TRBD1	TRBV5-8	CASRPRQGAFSGANVLTF	TGTGCCAGCAGACCGAGACAGGGGGCATTCTCTGGGGCCAACGTCCTGACTTTC